This TCR beta chain was documented in a study of T cell responses to AZD1222 COVID-19 vaccine. Study observations and caveats: Just a handful of AZD1222 recipients were seropositive at baseline.

Comments on this clone: Its antigen is unknown.

The assay was immunoSEQ multiplex PCR, and TCRdb's table has in-frame clones only and misses some. The sample lists 85,000 to 130,000 clones; roughly nine tenths were seen once. The sequence was collected from an adult in good health. Sample: peripheral blood, taken on day 0 of AZD1222 vaccination.

For the CDR3, the DNA is TGTGCCAGCTCCGAACAGGGGGCTATTATAGGCTACACCTTC. Translated: CASSEQGAIIGYTF. The chain couples TRBV18 to TRBJ1-2; 9 nucleotides match TRBD1. Unmatched junction bases numbered 10, after V lost 6 bases and J lost 8 bases. The CDR3 runs to 14 residues. Per the germline V gene, CDR1 is KGHSH and CDR2 is LQKENI.